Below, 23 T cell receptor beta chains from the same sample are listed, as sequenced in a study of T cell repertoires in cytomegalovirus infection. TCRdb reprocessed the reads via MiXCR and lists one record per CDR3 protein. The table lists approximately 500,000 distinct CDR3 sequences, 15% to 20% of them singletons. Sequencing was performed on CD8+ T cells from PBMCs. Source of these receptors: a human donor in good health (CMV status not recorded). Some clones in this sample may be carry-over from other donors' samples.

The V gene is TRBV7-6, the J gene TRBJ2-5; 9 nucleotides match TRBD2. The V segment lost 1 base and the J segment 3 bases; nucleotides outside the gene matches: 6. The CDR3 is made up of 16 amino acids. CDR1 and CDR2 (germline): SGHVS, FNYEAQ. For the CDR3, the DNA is TGTGCCAGCAGCTTAGTTCTAGCGGGAAAAGAAGAGACCCAGTACTTC. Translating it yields CASSLVLAGKEETQYF. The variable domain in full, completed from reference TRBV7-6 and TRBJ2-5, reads GAGVSQSPRYKVTKRGQDVALRCDPISGHVSLYWYRQALGQGPEFLTYFNYEAQQDKSGLPNDRFSAERPEGSISTLTIQRTEQRDSAMYRCASSLVLAGKEETQYFGPGTRLLVL.

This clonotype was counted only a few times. CDR3 residues: CASLGTSGTDTQYF. CDR3 bases: TGTGCCTCTTTAGGGACTAGCGGAACAGATACGCAGTATTTT. V is TRBV6-6 and J is TRBJ2-3; 11 positions match TRBD2. The CDR3 consists of 14 residues. J gave up 3 bases and V 11 bases, and 7 bases lay outside the gene matches. Per germline, CDR1 MNHNY and CDR2 SVGAGI (reference sequence).

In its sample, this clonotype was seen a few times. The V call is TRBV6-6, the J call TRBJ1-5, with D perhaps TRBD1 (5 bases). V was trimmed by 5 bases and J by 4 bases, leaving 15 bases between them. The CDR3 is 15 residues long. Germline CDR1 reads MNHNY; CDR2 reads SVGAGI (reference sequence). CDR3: CASSHPSRVNQPQHF. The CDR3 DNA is TGTGCCAGCAGTCACCCCTCCAGGGTAAATCAGCCCCAGCATTTT.

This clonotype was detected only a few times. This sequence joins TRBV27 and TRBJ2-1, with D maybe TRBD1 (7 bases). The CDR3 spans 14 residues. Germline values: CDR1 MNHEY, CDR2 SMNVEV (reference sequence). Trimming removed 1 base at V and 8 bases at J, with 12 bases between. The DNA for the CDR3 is TGTGCCAGCAGTTTATTTGGGGGGACAGATGAGCAGTTCTTC. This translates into CASSLFGGTDEQFF.

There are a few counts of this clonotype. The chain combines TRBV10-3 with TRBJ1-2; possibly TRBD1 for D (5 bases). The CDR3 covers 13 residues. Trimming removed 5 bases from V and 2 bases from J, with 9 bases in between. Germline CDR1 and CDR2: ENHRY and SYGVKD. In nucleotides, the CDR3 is TGTGCCATCAGTCAGGGAAAAAACTATGGCTACACCTTC. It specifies CAISQGKNYGYTF.

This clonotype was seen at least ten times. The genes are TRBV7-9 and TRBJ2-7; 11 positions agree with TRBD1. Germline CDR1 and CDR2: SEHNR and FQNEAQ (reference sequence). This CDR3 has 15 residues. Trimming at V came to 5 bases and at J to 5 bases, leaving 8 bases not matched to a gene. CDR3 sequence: CASSGRTGGSDEQYF. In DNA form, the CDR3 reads TGTGCCAGCAGCGGCCGGACAGGGGGCAGCGACGAGCAGTACTTC.

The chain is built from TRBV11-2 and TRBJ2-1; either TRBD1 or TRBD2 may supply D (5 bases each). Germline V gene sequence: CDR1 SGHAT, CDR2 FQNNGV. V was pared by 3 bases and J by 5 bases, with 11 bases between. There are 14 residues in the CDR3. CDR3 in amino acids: CASSFGARHNEQFF. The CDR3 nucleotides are TGTGCCAGCAGCTTCGGGGCTCGCCACAATGAGCAGTTCTTC.

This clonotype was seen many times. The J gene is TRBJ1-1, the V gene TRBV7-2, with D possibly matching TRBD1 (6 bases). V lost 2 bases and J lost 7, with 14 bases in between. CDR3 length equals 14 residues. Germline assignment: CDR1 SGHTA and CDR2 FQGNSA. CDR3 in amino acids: CASSLSGGAIEAFF. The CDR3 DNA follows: TGTGCCAGCAGCTTATCGGGGGGCGCGATTGAAGCTTTCTTT.

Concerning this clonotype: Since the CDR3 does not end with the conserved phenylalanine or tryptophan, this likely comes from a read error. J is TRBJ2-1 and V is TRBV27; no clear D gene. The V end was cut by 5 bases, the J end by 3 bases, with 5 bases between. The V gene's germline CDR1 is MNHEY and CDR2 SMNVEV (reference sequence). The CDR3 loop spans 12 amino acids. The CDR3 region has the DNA TGTGCCAGCAGTGAGGACTACAATGAGCAGTTCATC. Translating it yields CASSEDYNEQFI.

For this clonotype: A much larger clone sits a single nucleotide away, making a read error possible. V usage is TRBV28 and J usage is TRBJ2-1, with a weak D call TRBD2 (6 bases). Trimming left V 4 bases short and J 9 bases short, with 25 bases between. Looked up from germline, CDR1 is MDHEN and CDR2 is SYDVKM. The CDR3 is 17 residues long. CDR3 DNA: TGTGCCAGCAGTTCCAACCCCATGGCGGGGCATAACAGTGAGCAGTTCTTC. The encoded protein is CASSSNPMAGHNSEQFF. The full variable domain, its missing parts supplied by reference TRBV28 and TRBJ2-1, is DVKVTQSSRYLVKRTGEKVFLECVQDMDHENMFWYRQDPGLGLRLIYFSYDVKMKEKGDIPEGYSVSREKKERFSLILESASTNQTSMYLCASSSNPMAGHNSEQFFGPGTRLTVL.

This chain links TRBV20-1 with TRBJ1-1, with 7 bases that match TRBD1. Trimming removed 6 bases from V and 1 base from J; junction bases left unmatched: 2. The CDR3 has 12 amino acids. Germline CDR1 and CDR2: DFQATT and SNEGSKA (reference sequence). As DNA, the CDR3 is TGCAGTGCCCAGGGGGGGAACACTGAAGCTTTCTTT. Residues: CSAQGGNTEAFF.

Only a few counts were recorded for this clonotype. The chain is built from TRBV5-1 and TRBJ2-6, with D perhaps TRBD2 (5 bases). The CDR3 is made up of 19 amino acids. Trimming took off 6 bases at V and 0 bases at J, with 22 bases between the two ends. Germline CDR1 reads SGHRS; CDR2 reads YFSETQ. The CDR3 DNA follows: TGCGCCAGCACGCGCCTAAAAGAGGGTGTCATCTCTGGGGCCAACGTCCTGACTTTC. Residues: CASTRLKEGVISGANVLTF.

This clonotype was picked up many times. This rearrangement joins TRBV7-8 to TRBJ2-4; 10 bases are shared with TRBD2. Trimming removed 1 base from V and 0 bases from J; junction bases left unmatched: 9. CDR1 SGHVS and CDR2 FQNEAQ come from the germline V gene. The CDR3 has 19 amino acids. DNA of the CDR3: TGTGCCAGCAGCTTAGAGGCTAGCGGGGGCGCACTAGCCAAAAACATTCAGTACTTC. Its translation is CASSLEASGGALAKNIQYF.

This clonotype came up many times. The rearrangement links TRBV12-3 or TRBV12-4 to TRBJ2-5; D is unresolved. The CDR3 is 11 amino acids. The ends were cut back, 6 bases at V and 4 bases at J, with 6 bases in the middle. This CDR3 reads CASSLIETQYF. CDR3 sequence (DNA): TGTGCCAGCAGCCTAATAGAGACCCAGTACTTC.

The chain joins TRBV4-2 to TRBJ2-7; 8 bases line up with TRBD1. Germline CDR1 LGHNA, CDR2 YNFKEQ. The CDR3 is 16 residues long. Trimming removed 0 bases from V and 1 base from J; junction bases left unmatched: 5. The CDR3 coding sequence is TGTGCCAGCAGCCAAGACGGGACAGGCTGGTCCTACGAGCAGTACTTC. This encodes CASSQDGTGWSYEQYF.

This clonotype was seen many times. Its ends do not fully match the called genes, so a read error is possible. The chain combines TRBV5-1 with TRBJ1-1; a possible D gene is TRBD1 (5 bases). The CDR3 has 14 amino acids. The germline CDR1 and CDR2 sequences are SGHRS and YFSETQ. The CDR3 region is CASSLARGDTEAFF. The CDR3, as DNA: TGTGCCAGCAGCTTAGCGAGAGGGGATACTGAAGCTTTCTTT.

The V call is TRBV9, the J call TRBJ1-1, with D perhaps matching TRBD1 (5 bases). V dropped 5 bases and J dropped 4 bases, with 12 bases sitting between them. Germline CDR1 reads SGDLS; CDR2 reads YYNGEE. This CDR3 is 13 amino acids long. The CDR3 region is CASRGGDGTEAFF. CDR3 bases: TGTGCCAGCAGGGGGGGGGATGGCACTGAAGCTTTCTTT.

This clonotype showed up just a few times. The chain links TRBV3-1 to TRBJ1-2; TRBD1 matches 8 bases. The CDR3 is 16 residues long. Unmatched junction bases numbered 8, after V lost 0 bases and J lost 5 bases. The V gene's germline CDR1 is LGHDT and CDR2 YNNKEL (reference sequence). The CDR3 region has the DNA TGTGCCAGCAGCCAAGATCATCAGGGGGCGAATTATGGCTACACCTTC. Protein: CASSQDHQGANYGYTF.

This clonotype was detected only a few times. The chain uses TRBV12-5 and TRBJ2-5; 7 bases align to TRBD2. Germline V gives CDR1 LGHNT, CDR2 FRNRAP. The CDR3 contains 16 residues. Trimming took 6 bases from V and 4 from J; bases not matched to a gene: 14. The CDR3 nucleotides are TGTGCTAGTGGCTCGCCCAGTGTGCGGGGGAGAGAGACCCAGTACTTC. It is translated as CASGSPSVRGRETQYF.

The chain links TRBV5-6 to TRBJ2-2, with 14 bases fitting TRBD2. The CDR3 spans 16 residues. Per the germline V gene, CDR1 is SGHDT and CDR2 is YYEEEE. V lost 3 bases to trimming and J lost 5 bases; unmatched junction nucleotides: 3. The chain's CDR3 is CASSSTSGRATGELFF. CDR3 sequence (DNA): TGTGCCAGCAGCTCGACTAGCGGGAGGGCTACCGGGGAGCTGTTTTTT.

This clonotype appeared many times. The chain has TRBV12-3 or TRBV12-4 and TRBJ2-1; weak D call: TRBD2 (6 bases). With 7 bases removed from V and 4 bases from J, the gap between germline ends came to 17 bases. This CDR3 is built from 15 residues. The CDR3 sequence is CASTLEAGLYNEQFF. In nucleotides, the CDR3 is TGTGCCAGCACCCTTGAAGCGGGTTTATACAATGAGCAGTTCTTC.

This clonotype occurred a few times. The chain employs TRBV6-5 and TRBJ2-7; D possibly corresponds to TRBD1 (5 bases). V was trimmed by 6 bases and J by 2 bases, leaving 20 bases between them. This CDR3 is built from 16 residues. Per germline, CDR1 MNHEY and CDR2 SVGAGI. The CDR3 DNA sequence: TGTGCCAGCAGCCCCCGAAGGCAGGGTTCCACCTACGAGCAGTACTTC. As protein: CASSPRRQGSTYEQYF.

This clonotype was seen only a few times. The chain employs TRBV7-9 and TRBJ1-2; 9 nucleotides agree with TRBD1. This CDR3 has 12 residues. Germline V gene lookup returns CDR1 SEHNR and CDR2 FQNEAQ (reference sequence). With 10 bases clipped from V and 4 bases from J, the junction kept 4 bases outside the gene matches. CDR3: CATDRGFYGYTF. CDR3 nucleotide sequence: TGTGCCACCGACAGGGGGTTCTATGGCTACACCTTC.